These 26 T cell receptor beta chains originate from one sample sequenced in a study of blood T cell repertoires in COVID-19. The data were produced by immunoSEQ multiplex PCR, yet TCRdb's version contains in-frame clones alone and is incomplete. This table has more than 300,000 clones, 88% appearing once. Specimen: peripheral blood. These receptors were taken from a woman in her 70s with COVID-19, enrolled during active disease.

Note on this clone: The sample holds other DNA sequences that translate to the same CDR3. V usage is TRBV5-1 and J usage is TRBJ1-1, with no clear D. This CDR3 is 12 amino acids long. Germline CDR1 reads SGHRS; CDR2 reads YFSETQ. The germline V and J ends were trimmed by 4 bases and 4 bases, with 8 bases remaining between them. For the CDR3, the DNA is TGCGCCAGCAGCCGGGAGGGCACTGAAGCTTTCTTT. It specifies CASSREGTEAFF.

The CDR3 DNA follows: TGTGCCAGCAGCGTAGGGGACAGGGGCTCCTACGAGCAGTACTTC. Amino acids: CASSVGDRGSYEQYF. The V gene is TRBV9, the J gene TRBJ2-7; 10 nucleotides align to TRBD1. This CDR3 is built from 15 residues. Germline V lookup: CDR1 SGDLS, CDR2 YYNGEE. V dropped 0 bases and J dropped 0; count of bases not matched to a gene: 0.

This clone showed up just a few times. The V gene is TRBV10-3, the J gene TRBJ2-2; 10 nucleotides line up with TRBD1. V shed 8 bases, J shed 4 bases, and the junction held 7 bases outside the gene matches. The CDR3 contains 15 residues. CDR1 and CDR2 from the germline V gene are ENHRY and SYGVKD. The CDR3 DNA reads TGTGCCATCTCGCCGGGACAGGGGCTCACCGGGGAGCTGTTTTTT. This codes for CAISPGQGLTGELFF.

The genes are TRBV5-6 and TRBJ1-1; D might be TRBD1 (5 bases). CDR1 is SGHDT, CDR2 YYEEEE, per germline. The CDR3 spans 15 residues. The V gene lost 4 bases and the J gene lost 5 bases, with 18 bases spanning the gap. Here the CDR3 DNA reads TGTGCCAGCAGCCACAGGAGGGTGGTGGGGACTGAAGCTTTCTTT. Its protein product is CASSHRRVVGTEAFF. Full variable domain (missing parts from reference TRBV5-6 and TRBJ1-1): DAGVTQSPTHLIKTRGQQVTLRCSPKSGHDTVSWYQQALGQGPQFIFQYYEEEERQRGNFPDRFSGHQFPNYSSELNVNALLLGDSALYLCASSHRRVVGTEAFFGQGTRLTVV.

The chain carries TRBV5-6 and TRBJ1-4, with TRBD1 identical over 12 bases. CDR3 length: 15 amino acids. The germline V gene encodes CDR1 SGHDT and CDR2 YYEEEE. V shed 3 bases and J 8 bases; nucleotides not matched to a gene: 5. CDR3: CASSSTGTGGEKLFF. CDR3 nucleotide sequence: TGTGCCAGCAGCTCCACCGGGACAGGGGGCGAAAAACTGTTTTTT.

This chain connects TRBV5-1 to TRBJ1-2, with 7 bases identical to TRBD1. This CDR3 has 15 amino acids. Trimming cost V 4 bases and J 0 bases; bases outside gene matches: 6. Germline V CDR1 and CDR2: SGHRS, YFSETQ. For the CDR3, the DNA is TGCGCCAGCAGCCTGAACAGGGGAACTAACTATGGCTACACCTTC. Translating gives CASSLNRGTNYGYTF.

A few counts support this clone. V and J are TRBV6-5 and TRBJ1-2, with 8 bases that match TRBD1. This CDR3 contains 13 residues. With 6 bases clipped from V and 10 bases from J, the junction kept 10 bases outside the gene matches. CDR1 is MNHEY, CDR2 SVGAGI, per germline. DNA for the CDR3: TGTGCCAGCAGGTGGCCGGGACAGGCGGACTACACCTTC. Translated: CASRWPGQADYTF.

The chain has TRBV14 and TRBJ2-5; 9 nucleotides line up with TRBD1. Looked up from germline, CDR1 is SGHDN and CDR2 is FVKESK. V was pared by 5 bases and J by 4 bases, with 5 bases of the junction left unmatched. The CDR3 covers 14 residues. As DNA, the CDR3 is TGTGCCAGCAGCGTGCCGGGACAGGGAGAGACCCAGTACTTC. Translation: CASSVPGQGETQYF.

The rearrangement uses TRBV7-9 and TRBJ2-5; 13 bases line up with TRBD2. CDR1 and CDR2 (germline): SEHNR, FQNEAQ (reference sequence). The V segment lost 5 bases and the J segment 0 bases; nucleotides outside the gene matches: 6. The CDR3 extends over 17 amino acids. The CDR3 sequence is CASSPGLAGQYQETQYF. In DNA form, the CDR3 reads TGTGCCAGCAGCCCGGGACTAGCGGGGCAGTACCAAGAGACCCAGTACTTC.

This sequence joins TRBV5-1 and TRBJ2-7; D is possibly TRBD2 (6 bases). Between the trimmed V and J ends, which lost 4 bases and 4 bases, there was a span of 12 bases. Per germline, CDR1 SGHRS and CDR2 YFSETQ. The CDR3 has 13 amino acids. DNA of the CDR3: TGCGCCAGCAGCGTGGACCTAGCGTACGAGCAGTACTTC. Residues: CASSVDLAYEQYF.

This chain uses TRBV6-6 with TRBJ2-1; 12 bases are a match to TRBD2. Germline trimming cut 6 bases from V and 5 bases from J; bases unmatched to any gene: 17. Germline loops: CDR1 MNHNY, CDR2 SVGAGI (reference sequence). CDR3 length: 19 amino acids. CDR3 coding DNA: TGTGCCAGCAGCCGAGCCGAGACTAGCGGGGGCCTGGAAAACAATGAGCAGTTCTTC. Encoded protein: CASSRAETSGGLENNEQFF.

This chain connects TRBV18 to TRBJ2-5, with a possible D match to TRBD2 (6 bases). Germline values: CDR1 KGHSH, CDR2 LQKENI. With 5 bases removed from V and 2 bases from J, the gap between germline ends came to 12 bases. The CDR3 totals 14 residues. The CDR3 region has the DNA TGTGCCAGCTCATCGGGACTGACGCAAGAGACCCAGTACTTC. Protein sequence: CASSSGLTQETQYF.

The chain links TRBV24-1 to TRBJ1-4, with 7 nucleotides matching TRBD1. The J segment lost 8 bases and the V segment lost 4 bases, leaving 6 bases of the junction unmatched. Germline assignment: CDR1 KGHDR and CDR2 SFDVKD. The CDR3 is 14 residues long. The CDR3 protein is CATSEPGTAEKLFF. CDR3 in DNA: TGTGCCACCAGTGAACCCGGGACAGCCGAAAAACTGTTTTTT.

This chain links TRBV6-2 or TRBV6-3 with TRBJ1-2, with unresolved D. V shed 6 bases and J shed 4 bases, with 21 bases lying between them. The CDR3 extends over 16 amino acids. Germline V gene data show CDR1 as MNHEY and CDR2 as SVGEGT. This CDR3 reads CASSWIKGDVFYGYTF. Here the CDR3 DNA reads TGTGCCAGCAGCTGGATTAAAGGAGACGTCTTCTATGGCTACACCTTC.

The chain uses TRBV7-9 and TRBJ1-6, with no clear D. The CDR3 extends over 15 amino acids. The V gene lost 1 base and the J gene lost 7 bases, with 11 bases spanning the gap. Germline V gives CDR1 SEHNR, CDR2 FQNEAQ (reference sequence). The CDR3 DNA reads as TGTGCCAGCAGCTTAGATGGAGGCCTAAATTCACCCCTCCACTTT. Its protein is CASSLDGGLNSPLHF.

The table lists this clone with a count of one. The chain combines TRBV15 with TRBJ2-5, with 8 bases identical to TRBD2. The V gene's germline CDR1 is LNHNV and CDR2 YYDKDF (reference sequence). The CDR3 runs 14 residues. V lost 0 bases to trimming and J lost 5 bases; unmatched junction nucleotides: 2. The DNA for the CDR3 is TGTGCCACCAGCAGAGACCGGGGGGGTGAGACCCAGTACTTC. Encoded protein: CATSRDRGGETQYF.

The CDR3 loop is CASSPSAVNQPQHF. CDR3 nucleotide sequence: TGTGCCAGCTCACCAAGTGCAGTCAATCAGCCCCAGCATTTT. V gene TRBV18 combines with J gene TRBJ1-5; D is uncertain. V was cut by 2 bases and J by 3 bases, with 8 bases left in between. Germline V gives CDR1 KGHSH, CDR2 LQKENI. This CDR3 has 14 amino acids.

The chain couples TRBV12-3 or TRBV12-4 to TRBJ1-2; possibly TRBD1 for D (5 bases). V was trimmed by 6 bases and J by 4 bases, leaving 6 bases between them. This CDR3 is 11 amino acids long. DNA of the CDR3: TGTGCCAGCAGCGGGGGCTATGGCTACACCTTC. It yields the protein CASSGGYGYTF.

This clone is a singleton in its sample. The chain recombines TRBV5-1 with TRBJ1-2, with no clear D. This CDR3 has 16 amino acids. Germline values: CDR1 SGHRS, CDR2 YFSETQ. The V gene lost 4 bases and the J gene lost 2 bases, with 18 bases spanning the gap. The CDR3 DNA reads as TGCGCCAGCAGCCCTAAAACGGGTGAGGTAAACTATGGCTACACCTTC. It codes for CASSPKTGEVNYGYTF.

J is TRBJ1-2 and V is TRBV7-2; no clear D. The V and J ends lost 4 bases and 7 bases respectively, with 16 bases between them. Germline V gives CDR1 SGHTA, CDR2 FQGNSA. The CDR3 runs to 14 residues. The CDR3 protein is CASSSPRLGGGYTF. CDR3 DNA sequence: TGTGCCAGCAGCTCCCCCCGCCTAGGTGGTGGCTACACCTTC.

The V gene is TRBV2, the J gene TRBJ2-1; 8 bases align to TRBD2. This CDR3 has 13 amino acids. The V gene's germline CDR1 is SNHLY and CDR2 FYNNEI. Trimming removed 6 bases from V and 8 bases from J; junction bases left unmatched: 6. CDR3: CASRATSVDEQFF. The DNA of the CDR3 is TGTGCCAGCAGGGCGACTAGCGTCGATGAGCAGTTCTTC.

The CDR3 sequence: CASSLAGSGPLVNEQFF. For the CDR3, the DNA is TGTGCCAGCAGCTTGGCCGGTAGCGGTCCCCTTGTAAATGAGCAGTTCTTC. The chain is built from TRBV5-6 and TRBJ2-1, with D possibly matching TRBD2 (6 bases). This CDR3 region has 17 residues. V lost 0 bases, J lost 7 bases, and 20 bases lay in between. The germline V gene encodes CDR1 SGHDT and CDR2 YYEEEE.

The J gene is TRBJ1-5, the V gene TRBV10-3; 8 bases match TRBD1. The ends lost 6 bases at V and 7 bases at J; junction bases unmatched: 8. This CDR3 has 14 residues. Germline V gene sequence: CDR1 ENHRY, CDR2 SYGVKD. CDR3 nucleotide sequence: TGTGCCATCAGCACCGGACAGGGTAGGCAGCCCCAGCATTTT. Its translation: CAISTGQGRQPQHF.

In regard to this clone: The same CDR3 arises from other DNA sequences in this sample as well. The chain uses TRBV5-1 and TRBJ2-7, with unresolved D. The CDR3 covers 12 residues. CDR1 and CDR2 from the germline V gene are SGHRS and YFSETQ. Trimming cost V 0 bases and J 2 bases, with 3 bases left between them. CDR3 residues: CASSLVAYEQYF. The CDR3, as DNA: TGCGCCAGCAGCTTGGTCGCCTACGAGCAGTACTTC.

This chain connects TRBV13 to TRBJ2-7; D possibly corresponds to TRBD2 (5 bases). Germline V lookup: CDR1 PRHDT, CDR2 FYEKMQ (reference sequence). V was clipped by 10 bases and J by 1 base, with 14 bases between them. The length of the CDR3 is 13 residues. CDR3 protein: CATRPSGSYEQYF. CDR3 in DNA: TGTGCCACCCGTCCTTCGGGGTCCTACGAGCAGTACTTC.

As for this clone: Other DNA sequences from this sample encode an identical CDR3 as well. CDR3: CASSPGQGNGYTF. The DNA for the CDR3 is TGTGCCAGCTCACCGGGACAGGGGAATGGCTACACCTTC. The chain has TRBV18 and TRBJ1-2; 10 nucleotides agree with TRBD1. The V and J ends lost 3 bases and 6 bases, in that order; junction bases with no gene match: 1. The germline CDR1 and CDR2 sequences are KGHSH and LQKENI. The CDR3 has 13 residues.